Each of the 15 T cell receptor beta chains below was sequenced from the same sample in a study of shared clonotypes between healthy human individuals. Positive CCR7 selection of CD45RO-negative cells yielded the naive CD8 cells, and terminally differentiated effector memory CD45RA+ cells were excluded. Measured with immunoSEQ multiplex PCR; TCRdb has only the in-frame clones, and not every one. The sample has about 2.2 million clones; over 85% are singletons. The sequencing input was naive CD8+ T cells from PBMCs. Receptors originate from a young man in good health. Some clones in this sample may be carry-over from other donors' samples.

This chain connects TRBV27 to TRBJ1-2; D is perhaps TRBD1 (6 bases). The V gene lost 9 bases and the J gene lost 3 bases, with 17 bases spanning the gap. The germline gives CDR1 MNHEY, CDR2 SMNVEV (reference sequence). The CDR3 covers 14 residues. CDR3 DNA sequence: TGTGCCAGTTCCCGGGGGGGCAACGACTATGGCTACACCTTC. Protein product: CASSRGGNDYGYTF.

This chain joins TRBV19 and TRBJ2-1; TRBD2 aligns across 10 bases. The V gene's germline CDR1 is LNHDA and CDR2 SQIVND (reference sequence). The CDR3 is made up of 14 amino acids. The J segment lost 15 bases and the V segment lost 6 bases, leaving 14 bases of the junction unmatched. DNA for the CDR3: TGTGCCAGTAGGGCCCCCTCAGCGGGAGGGCCCTTGTTCTTC. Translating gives CASRAPSAGGPLFF.

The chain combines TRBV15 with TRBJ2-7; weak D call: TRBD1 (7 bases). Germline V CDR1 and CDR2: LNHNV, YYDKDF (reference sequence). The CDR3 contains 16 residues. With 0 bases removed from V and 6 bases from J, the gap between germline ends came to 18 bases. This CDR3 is CATSRDMASGGFEQYF. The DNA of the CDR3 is TGTGCCACCAGCAGAGATATGGCATCAGGGGGGTTCGAGCAGTACTTC. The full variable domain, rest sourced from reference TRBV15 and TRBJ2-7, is DAMVIQNPRYQVTQFGKPVTLSCSQTLNHNVMYWYQQKSSQAPKLLFHYYDKDFNNEADTPDNFQSRRPNTSFCFLDIRSPGLGDTAMYLCATSRDMASGGFEQYFGPGTRLTVT.

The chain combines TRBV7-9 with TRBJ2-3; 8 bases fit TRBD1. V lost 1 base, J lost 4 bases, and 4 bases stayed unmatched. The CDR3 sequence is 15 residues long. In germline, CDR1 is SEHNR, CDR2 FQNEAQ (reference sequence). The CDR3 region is CASSLGTGSSDTQYF. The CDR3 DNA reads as TGTGCCAGCAGCTTAGGGACAGGGTCGTCAGATACGCAGTATTTT.

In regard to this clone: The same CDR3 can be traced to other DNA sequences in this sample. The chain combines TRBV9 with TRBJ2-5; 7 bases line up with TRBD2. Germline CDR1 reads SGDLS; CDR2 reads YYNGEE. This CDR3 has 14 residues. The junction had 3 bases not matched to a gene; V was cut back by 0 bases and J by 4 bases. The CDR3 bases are TGTGCCAGCAGCGTAGGCGGGAGTTCAGAGACCCAGTACTTC. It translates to CASSVGGSSETQYF.

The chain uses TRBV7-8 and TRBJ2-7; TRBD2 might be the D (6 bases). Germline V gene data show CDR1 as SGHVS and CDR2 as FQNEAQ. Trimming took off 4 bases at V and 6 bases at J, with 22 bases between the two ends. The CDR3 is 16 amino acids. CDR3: CASSSPPIGGTVEQYF. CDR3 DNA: TGTGCCAGCAGCTCTCCCCCCATCGGCGGGACCGTCGAGCAGTACTTC. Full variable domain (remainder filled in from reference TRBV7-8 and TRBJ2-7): GAGVSQSPRYKVAKRGQDVALRCDPISGHVSLFWYQQALGQGPEFLTYFQNEAQLDKSGLPSDRFFAERPEGSVSTLKIQRTQQEDSAVYLCASSSPPIGGTVEQYFGPGTRLTVT.

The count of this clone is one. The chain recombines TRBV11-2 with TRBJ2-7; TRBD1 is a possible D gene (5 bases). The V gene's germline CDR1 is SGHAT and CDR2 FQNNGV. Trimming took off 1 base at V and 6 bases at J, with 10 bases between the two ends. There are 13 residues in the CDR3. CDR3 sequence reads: CASSLGTMREQYF. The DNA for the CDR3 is TGTGCCAGCAGCTTAGGGACAATGCGCGAGCAGTACTTC.

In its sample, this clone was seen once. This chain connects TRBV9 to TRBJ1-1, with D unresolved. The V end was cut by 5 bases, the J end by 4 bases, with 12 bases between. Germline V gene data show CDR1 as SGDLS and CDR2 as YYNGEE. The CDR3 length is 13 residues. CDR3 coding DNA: TGTGCCAGCAGGCCTACTGAGGGCACTGAAGCTTTCTTT. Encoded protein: CASRPTEGTEAFF. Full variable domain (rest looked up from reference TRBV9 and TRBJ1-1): DSGVTQTPKHLITATGQRVTLRCSPRSGDLSVYWYQQSLDQGLQFLIQYYNGEERAKGNILERFSAQQFPDLHSELNLSSLELGDSALYFCASRPTEGTEAFFGQGTRLTVV.

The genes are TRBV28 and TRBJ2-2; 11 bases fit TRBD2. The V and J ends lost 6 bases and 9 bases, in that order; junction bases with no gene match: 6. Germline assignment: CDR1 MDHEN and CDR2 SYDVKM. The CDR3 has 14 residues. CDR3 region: CASSRLAGTRELFF. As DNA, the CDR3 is TGTGCCAGCAGCAGACTAGCGGGAACCCGGGAGCTGTTTTTT.

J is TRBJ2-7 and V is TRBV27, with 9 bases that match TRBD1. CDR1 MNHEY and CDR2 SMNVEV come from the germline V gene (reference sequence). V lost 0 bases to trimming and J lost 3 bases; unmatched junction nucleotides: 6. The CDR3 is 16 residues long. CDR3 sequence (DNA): TGTGCCAGCAGTTTATCGATGGGGGACAGGGTCTACGAGCAGTACTTC. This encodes CASSLSMGDRVYEQYF.

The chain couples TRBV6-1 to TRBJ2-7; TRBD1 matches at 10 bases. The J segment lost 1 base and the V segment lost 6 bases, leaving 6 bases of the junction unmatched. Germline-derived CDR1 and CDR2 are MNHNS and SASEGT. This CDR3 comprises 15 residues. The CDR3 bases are TGTGCCAGCAGCTCGACAGGGGGCGCTTCCTACGAGCAGTACTTC. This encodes CASSSTGGASYEQYF.

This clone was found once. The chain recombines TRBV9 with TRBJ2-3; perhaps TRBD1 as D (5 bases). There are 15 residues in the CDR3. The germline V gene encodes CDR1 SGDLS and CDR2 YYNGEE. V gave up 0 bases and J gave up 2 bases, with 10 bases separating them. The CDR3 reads CASSVGVGATDTQYF. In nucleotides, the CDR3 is TGTGCCAGCAGCGTAGGGGTAGGGGCCACAGATACGCAGTATTTT.

The CDR3: CASSLKDGTGGREQYF. The CDR3 DNA is TGTGCCAGCAGCTTAAAGGACGGAACAGGGGGCCGCGAGCAGTACTTC. The gene calls are TRBV7-9 and TRBJ2-7, with 9 bases lining up with TRBD1. The CDR3 consists of 16 residues. The V segment lost 2 bases and the J segment 6 bases; nucleotides outside the gene matches: 11. Per the germline V gene, CDR1 is SEHNR and CDR2 is FQNEAQ (reference sequence).

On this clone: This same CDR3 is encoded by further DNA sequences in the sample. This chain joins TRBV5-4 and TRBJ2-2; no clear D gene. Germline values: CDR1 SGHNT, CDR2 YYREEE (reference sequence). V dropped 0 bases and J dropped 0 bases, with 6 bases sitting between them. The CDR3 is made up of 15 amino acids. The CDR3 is CASSLGLANTGELFF. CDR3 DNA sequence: TGTGCCAGCAGCTTGGGCCTGGCGAACACCGGGGAGCTGTTTTTT.

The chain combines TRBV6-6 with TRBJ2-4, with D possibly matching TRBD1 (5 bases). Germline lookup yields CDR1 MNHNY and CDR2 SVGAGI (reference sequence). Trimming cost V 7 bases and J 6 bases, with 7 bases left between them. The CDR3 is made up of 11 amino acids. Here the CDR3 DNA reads TGTGCCAGCAACGACAGAAACATTCAGTACTTC. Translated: CASNDRNIQYF.